This TCR beta chain derives from a study of vaccination and CD4 T cells after COVID-19. Sequenced with the Oncomine TCR Beta short-read assay was DNA taken from cultured CD4+ T cells. TCRdb analysed the PCR reads with MiXCR anew, one entry per CDR3 protein. The sample holds about 2,200 distinct CDR3 sequences; less than 20% are singletons and the top ten take roughly 21%. Germline lookup yields CDR1 SQVTM and CDR2 ANQGSEA. J lost 1 base, V lost 1 base, and 6 bases had no gene match. The CDR3 spans 16 residues. Treatment specified: approximately nine-day PBMC culture with coronavirus spike peptide pools or control peptides (ViraFEST assay). The unexposed donor gave CD4+ T cells before the COVID-19 pandemic (2011-2018). Of note for this clonotype: No antigen is known for it.

Sequenced: CD4+ T cells from blood, cultured in vitro. The chain recombines TRBV29-1 with TRBJ2-2, with 7 bases fitting TRBD2. The sequence was collected from a human donor in good health. The CDR3, as DNA: TGCAGCGTTGAAGGGGGAGGGTTTGTGAACACCGGGGAGCTGTTTTTT. Its translation is CSVEGGGFVNTGELFF.